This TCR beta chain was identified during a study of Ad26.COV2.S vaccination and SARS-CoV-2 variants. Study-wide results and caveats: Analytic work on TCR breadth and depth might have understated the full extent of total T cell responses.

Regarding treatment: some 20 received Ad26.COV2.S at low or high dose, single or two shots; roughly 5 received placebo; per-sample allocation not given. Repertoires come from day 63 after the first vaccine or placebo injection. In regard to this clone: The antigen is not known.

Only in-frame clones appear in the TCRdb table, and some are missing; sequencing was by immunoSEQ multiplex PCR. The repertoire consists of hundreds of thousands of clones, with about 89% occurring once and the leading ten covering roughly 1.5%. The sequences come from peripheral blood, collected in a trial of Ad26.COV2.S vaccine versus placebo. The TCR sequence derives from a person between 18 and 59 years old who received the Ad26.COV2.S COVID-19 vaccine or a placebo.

As DNA, the CDR3 is TGTGCTAGTGGTTTGGTAAACATGGGCACTGAAGCTTTCTTT. Protein product: CASGLVNMGTEAFF. The V gene is TRBV12-5, the J gene TRBJ1-1; D gene unclear. Per the germline V gene, CDR1 is LGHNT and CDR2 is FRNRAP. Deletions cut 0 bases from V and 4 bases from J, with 9 bases between. The CDR3 loop spans 14 amino acids. Variable domain in full (rest from reference TRBV12-5 and TRBJ1-1): DARVTQTPRHKVTEMGQEVTMRCQPILGHNTVFWYRQTMMQGLELLAYFRNRAPLDDSGMPKDRFSAEMPDATLATLKIQPSEPRDSAVYFCASGLVNMGTEAFFGQGTRLTVV.